Listed below are T cell receptor beta chains from one sample, sequenced in a study of cytomegalovirus exposure and HLA in healthy donors. The method was immunoSEQ multiplex PCR; TCRdb's version includes in-frame clones alone and lacks a portion of them. The table has about 170,000 clones, 65% to 85% seen once. Input material: PBMCs. All receptors derive from a woman aged 45-65 years in good health and CMV-seropositive. CDR3s include the opening cysteine and the closing phenylalanine or tryptophan. Fields, in order: D gene, clone size, V gene, J gene, CDR3 DNA, CDR3 protein. The D gene is left open where the match is weak. Size is stated for part of the rows, as once, few or many counts, or as a class when the clone is expanded.

d_gene: TRBD1
abundance: once
v_gene: TRBV25-1
j_gene: TRBJ1-6
CDR3nt: TGTGCCAGTGGGGACAGGGGAAATTCACCCCTCCACTTT
CDR3aa: CASGDRGNSPLHF

d_gene: -
abundance: -
v_gene: TRBV19
j_gene: TRBJ2-2
CDR3nt: TGTGCCAGTAGTATCAGCACCGGGGAGCTGTTTTTT
CDR3aa: CASSISTGELFF

d_gene: TRBD2
abundance: -
v_gene: TRBV19
j_gene: TRBJ2-6
CDR3nt: TGTGCCAGTAGTATAGGGTCTAGCGGGAGTTTAAGCTCTGGGGCCAACGTCCTGACTTTC
CDR3aa: CASSIGSSGSLSSGANVLTF

d_gene: -
abundance: -
v_gene: TRBV30
j_gene: TRBJ2-1
CDR3nt: TGTGCCTGGAGTGTACCCCCGCCCACACCATCCTACAATGAGCAGTTCTTC
CDR3aa: CAWSVPPPTPSYNEQFF

d_gene: TRBD1
abundance: -
v_gene: TRBV19
j_gene: TRBJ1-1
CDR3nt: TGTGCCAGTAGAACCACGGACAGGTCCACTGAAGCTTTCTTT
CDR3aa: CASRTTDRSTEAFF

d_gene: TRBD2
abundance: -
v_gene: TRBV19
j_gene: TRBJ2-1
CDR3nt: TGTGCCAGTAGTATAGAGCGGCTAGCGGATGAGCAGTTCTTC
CDR3aa: CASSIERLADEQFF

d_gene: TRBD1
abundance: -
v_gene: TRBV4-1
j_gene: TRBJ2-3
CDR3nt: TGCGCCAGCAGCCAAGGGAGGGACAGGGGGCGGGATACGCAGTATTTT
CDR3aa: CASSQGRDRGRDTQYF

d_gene: TRBD2
abundance: -
v_gene: TRBV19
j_gene: TRBJ2-7
CDR3nt: TGTGCCAGTAGAGAAAGCGGGAGCTACGAGCAGTACTTC
CDR3aa: CASRESGSYEQYF

d_gene: -
abundance: -
v_gene: TRBV9
j_gene: TRBJ2-1
CDR3nt: TGTGCCAGCAACAAGCGAGAGGGTGAGCAGTTCTTC
CDR3aa: CASNKREGEQFF

d_gene: TRBD2
abundance: -
v_gene: TRBV19
j_gene: TRBJ2-5
CDR3nt: TGTGCCAGTAGTACAGCCGGGACTAGCGGGAGGGCAGGACTGGAGACCCAGTACTTC
CDR3aa: CASSTAGTSGRAGLETQYF

d_gene: -
abundance: few
v_gene: TRBV5-6
j_gene: TRBJ1-1
CDR3nt: TGTGCCAGCAGCTTTGACACAAACACTGAAGCTTTCTTT
CDR3aa: CASSFDTNTEAFF

d_gene: -
abundance: -
v_gene: TRBV7-9
j_gene: TRBJ2-1
CDR3nt: TGTGCCAGCAGCTCAGGGACTTTCGAGCAGTTCTTC
CDR3aa: CASSSGTFEQFF

d_gene: -
abundance: -
v_gene: TRBV5-1
j_gene: TRBJ2-1
CDR3nt: TGCGCCAGCTGCCCTCTACCTCGCCCCCGCAATGAGCAGTTCTTC
CDR3aa: CASCPLPRPRNEQFF

d_gene: -
abundance: -
v_gene: TRBV6-6
j_gene: TRBJ2-3
CDR3nt: TGTGCCAGCAGTTACCCTAGGGAGTCCAATACGCAGTATTTT
CDR3aa: CASSYPRESNTQYF

d_gene: -
abundance: -
v_gene: TRBV7-9
j_gene: TRBJ1-2
CDR3nt: TGTGCCAGCAGCTTAGCCGACAGGGGCTACACCTTC
CDR3aa: CASSLADRGYTF

d_gene: -
abundance: -
v_gene: TRBV6-5
j_gene: TRBJ2-1
CDR3nt: TGTGCCAGCAGTTACTCTGCAGGTTACAATGAGCAGTTCTTC
CDR3aa: CASSYSAGYNEQFF

d_gene: -
abundance: -
v_gene: TRBV6-1
j_gene: TRBJ1-2
CDR3nt: TGTGCCAGCAGCCCCGACGCGGCCACCAACTATGGCTACACCTTC
CDR3aa: CASSPDAATNYGYTF

d_gene: -
abundance: -
v_gene: TRBV7-8
j_gene: TRBJ1-3
CDR3nt: TGTGCCAGCAGCCCTCATCAGGGAAACACCATATATTTT
CDR3aa: CASSPHQGNTIYF

d_gene: -
abundance: -
v_gene: TRBV7-9
j_gene: TRBJ1-2
CDR3nt: TGTGCCAGCAGCTTGAGGGAAGGGCAGGGCTACACCTTC
CDR3aa: CASSLREGQGYTF

d_gene: TRBD1
abundance: -
v_gene: TRBV19
j_gene: TRBJ1-5
CDR3nt: TGTGCCAGTAGTACTTCCGACAGGGGTGGTGCCCAGCATTTT
CDR3aa: CASSTSDRGGAQHF

d_gene: -
abundance: few
v_gene: TRBV10-3
j_gene: TRBJ2-7
CDR3nt: TGTGCCATCAGTGACGGGCAGGGTAGCTACGAGCAGTACTTC
CDR3aa: CAISDGQGSYEQYF

d_gene: -
abundance: once
v_gene: TRBV30
j_gene: TRBJ1-6
CDR3nt: TGTGCCTGGAGTACACCGGGACTACAGTATTCACCCCTCCACTTT
CDR3aa: CAWSTPGLQYSPLHF

d_gene: TRBD1
abundance: -
v_gene: TRBV7-2
j_gene: TRBJ2-7
CDR3nt: TGTGCCAGCAGCTTACAGGGGGCCCCCTACGAGCAGTACTTC
CDR3aa: CASSLQGAPYEQYF

d_gene: -
abundance: -
v_gene: TRBV28
j_gene: TRBJ2-7
CDR3nt: TGTGCCAGCAGGTCTTTGGAACAGTCCTACGAGCAGTACTTC
CDR3aa: CASRSLEQSYEQYF

d_gene: -
abundance: once
v_gene: TRBV29-1
j_gene: TRBJ2-2
CDR3nt: TGCAGCGGGACCGGCCAGGGCGAGGCCGGGGAGCTGTTTTTT
CDR3aa: CSGTGQGEAGELFF

d_gene: -
abundance: -
v_gene: TRBV5-1
j_gene: TRBJ1-5
CDR3nt: TGCGCCAGCAGCTTGGGGGCAGGGGATCAGCCCCAGCATTTT
CDR3aa: CASSLGAGDQPQHF

d_gene: -
abundance: -
v_gene: TRBV27
j_gene: TRBJ2-5
CDR3nt: TGTGCCAGCAGTTTTTCCAGGGGAGAGACCCAGTACTTC
CDR3aa: CASSFSRGETQYF

d_gene: -
abundance: -
v_gene: TRBV18
j_gene: TRBJ2-7
CDR3nt: TGTGCCAGCTCACCGAGCAGGGGGGTCAACGAGCAGTACTTC
CDR3aa: CASSPSRGVNEQYF

d_gene: -
abundance: -
v_gene: TRBV9
j_gene: TRBJ1-2
CDR3nt: TGTGCCAGCAGCGTAGGCCCAGGGGACTATGGCTACACCTTC
CDR3aa: CASSVGPGDYGYTF

d_gene: TRBD1
abundance: -
v_gene: TRBV7-2
j_gene: TRBJ1-6
CDR3nt: TGTGCCAGCAGCTTGAGAACAGGGGGTAATTCACCCCTCCACTTT
CDR3aa: CASSLRTGGNSPLHF

d_gene: -
abundance: -
v_gene: TRBV28
j_gene: TRBJ1-1
CDR3nt: TGTGCCAGCAGCCTCCAGTTCACTGAAGCTTTCTTT
CDR3aa: CASSLQFTEAFF

d_gene: -
abundance: -
v_gene: TRBV4-2
j_gene: TRBJ1-2
CDR3nt: TGTGCCAGCAGCCAAGATGCCCAGGGACATCTCGGTGGCTACACCTTC
CDR3aa: CASSQDAQGHLGGYTF

d_gene: -
abundance: -
v_gene: TRBV7-2
j_gene: TRBJ2-3
CDR3nt: TGTGCCAGCAGCCTGACCGGGACTTGGGGAACAGATACGCAGTATTTT
CDR3aa: CASSLTGTWGTDTQYF

d_gene: TRBD2
abundance: -
v_gene: TRBV30
j_gene: TRBJ2-3
CDR3nt: TGTGCATACGGCGCTGAGCGGGGGTTAACAGATACGCAGTATTTT
CDR3aa: CAYGAERGLTDTQYF

d_gene: -
abundance: once
v_gene: TRBV11-2
j_gene: TRBJ1-4
CDR3nt: TGTGCCAGCAGCTTAAGGAGGGTGGACGAAAAACTGTTTTTT
CDR3aa: CASSLRRVDEKLFF

d_gene: TRBD1
abundance: -
v_gene: TRBV28
j_gene: TRBJ2-7
CDR3nt: TGTGCCAGCAGGGACCCCGGGACAGGCGGAGAGCAGTACTTC
CDR3aa: CASRDPGTGGEQYF

d_gene: -
abundance: -
v_gene: TRBV4-2
j_gene: TRBJ2-5
CDR3nt: TGTGCCAGCAGCCAAGATCAGGGGGAGACCCAGTACTTC
CDR3aa: CASSQDQGETQYF

d_gene: TRBD1
abundance: -
v_gene: TRBV7-2
j_gene: TRBJ1-1
CDR3nt: TGTGCCAGCAGTCGGACAGGGGGAGGCACTGAAGCTTTCTTT
CDR3aa: CASSRTGGGTEAFF

d_gene: -
abundance: -
v_gene: TRBV11-3
j_gene: TRBJ2-1
CDR3nt: TGTGCCAGCAGCCGAGGGTTGTATGAGCAGTTCTTC
CDR3aa: CASSRGLYEQFF

d_gene: -
abundance: -
v_gene: TRBV19
j_gene: TRBJ1-1
CDR3nt: TGTGCCAGAGGGGTAGTCAGACGTTTCGTTAGGTGGAACACTGAAGCTTTCTTT
CDR3aa: CARGVVRRFVRWNTEAFF

d_gene: -
abundance: -
v_gene: TRBV7-3
j_gene: TRBJ2-3
CDR3nt: TGTGCCAGCAGCTCGGGAGTGCTGACAGATACGCAGTATTTT
CDR3aa: CASSSGVLTDTQYF

d_gene: TRBD2
abundance: once
v_gene: TRBV10-1
j_gene: TRBJ2-5
CDR3nt: TGCGCCAGCAGTGATCGGTCGGGGGGACTTTGGCAAGAGACCCAGTACTTC
CDR3aa: CASSDRSGGLWQETQYF

d_gene: -
abundance: -
v_gene: TRBV7-6
j_gene: TRBJ1-1
CDR3nt: TGTGCCAGCAGTCGAGATTGGAACACTGAAGCTTTCTTT
CDR3aa: CASSRDWNTEAFF

d_gene: -
abundance: -
v_gene: TRBV29-1
j_gene: TRBJ1-1
CDR3nt: TGCAGCGTCCAGGGGAACACTGAAGCTTTCTTT
CDR3aa: CSVQGNTEAFF

d_gene: TRBD1
abundance: -
v_gene: TRBV6-5
j_gene: TRBJ1-1
CDR3nt: TGTGCCAGCAGTTTCGGGACAGGGGGAACTGAAGCTTTCTTT
CDR3aa: CASSFGTGGTEAFF

d_gene: TRBD2
abundance: -
v_gene: TRBV4-3
j_gene: TRBJ2-2
CDR3nt: TGCGCCAGCAGCTCCCGGACTAGCGGGAAGAACACCGGGGAGCTGTTTTTT
CDR3aa: CASSSRTSGKNTGELFF

d_gene: TRBD2
abundance: -
v_gene: TRBV4-2
j_gene: TRBJ2-7
CDR3nt: TGTGCCAGCAGCCAACCTACTAGCGGGGCCCTGCCCGAGCAGTACTTC
CDR3aa: CASSQPTSGALPEQYF

d_gene: TRBD2
abundance: -
v_gene: TRBV7-2
j_gene: TRBJ2-7
CDR3nt: TGTGCCAGCAGCTTCCTAGCGGGGGACGCCTACGAGCAGTACTTC
CDR3aa: CASSFLAGDAYEQYF

d_gene: TRBD2
abundance: -
v_gene: TRBV9
j_gene: TRBJ2-7
CDR3nt: TGTGCCAGCAGCACCTCTTACGGGACTACCTTGGCCGAGCAGTACTTC
CDR3aa: CASSTSYGTTLAEQYF

d_gene: -
abundance: -
v_gene: TRBV4-3
j_gene: TRBJ2-5
CDR3nt: TGCGCCAGCAGCCAAGGAGTGGGGGCGCAAGAGACCCAGTACTTC
CDR3aa: CASSQGVGAQETQYF

d_gene: TRBD1
abundance: -
v_gene: TRBV7-2
j_gene: TRBJ2-7
CDR3nt: TGTGCCAGCAGCACCCCCGGGACAGGGGGTTACGAGCAGTACTTC
CDR3aa: CASSTPGTGGYEQYF

d_gene: -
abundance: -
v_gene: TRBV5-6
j_gene: TRBJ2-3
CDR3nt: TGTGCCAGCAGCTTGGGTTCGGGCACAGATACGCAGTATTTT
CDR3aa: CASSLGSGTDTQYF

d_gene: TRBD2
abundance: -
v_gene: TRBV2
j_gene: TRBJ2-1
CDR3nt: TGTGCCAGCAGTGGGGGACTAGCAGACTACAATGAGCAGTTCTTC
CDR3aa: CASSGGLADYNEQFF